The entry that follows covers one T cell receptor beta chain sequence. After removal of 3 bases from V and 5 bases from J, the junction contained 5 bases not matched to a gene. The germline CDR1 and CDR2 sequences are SEHNR and FQNEAQ (reference sequence). CDR3 size: 15 residues. The entry originates in a study of blood T cell repertoires in COVID-19. Across the study: Both acute and convalescent COVID-19 samples were obtained from the United States, Italy and Spain. The analysed material was cDNA or gDNA that came from T cells, B-cell-depleted T cells, or PBMCs.

Per the original data handling: Nucleated cell number was recorded as an estimate derived from reference gene primer amplification. The data were produced by immunoSEQ multiplex PCR, yet TCRdb's version contains in-frame clones alone and is incomplete. D and trimming were read from the DNA, whereas the V and J calls and clone size are those reported in that table. The sample holds 55,000 to 80,000 clones; approximately 90% are singletons and the top ten take roughly 1.2%. The sequencing sample was made of peripheral blood. The V call is TRBV7-9, the J call TRBJ2-3; TRBD2 agrees at 10 bases. The TCR comes from a woman aged 55-69 years with acute or convalescent COVID-19. The CDR3 spells CASSFLAGAGDTQYF. Here the CDR3 DNA reads TGTGCCAGCAGCTTCCTAGCGGGAGCCGGAGATACGCAGTATTTT. The full variable domain, with the rest looked up from reference TRBV7-9 and TRBJ2-3, is DTGVSQNPRHKITKRGQNVTFRCDPISEHNRLYWYRQTLGQGPEFLTYFQNEAQLEKSRLLSDRFSAERPKGSFSTLEIQRTEQGDSAMYLCASSFLAGAGDTQYFGPGTRLTVL.